This T cell receptor (beta chain) was sequenced for a study of cytomegalovirus exposure and HLA in healthy donors. The CDR3 sequence is 14 residues long. CDR1 and CDR2 from the germline V gene are LNHDA and SQIVND (reference sequence). V was trimmed by 10 bases and J by 4 bases, leaving 19 bases between them. PCR used 60 Vbeta primers and 13 Jbeta primers. TCRdb keeps only in-frame clones here, not all; method: immunoSEQ multiplex PCR. The sample has about 170,000 clones; approximately 71% are singletons. This clone was observed a few times. The antigen is unknown. Study results and limitations: Sequencing likely generated an artifact that appeared as a cluster of highly shared sequence variants. Later on, an analysis found that several of the most significant clusters appeared to be linked to common viral pathogens, which included parvovirus B19.

Specimen: PBMCs. This TCR was sampled from a girl under 18 in good health and CMV-seronegative. J is TRBJ1-1 and V is TRBV19, with D uncertain. The CDR3 bases are TGTGCCACCGTCCTGGGGAGTGGAAGCACTGAAGCTTTCTTT. It yields the protein CATVLGSGSTEAFF.